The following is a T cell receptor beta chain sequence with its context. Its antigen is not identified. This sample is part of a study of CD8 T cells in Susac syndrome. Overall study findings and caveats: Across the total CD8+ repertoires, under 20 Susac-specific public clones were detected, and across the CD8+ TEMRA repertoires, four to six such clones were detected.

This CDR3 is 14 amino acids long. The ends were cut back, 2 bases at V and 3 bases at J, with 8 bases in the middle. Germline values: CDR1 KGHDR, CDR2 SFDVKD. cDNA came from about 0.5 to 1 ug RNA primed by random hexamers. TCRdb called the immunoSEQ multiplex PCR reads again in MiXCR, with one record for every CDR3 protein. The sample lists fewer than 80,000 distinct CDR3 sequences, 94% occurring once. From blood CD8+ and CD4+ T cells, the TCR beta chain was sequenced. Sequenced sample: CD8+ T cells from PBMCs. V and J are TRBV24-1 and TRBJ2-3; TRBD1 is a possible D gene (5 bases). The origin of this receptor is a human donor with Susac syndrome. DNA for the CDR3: TGTGCCACCAGTGATTCACAGGATACAGATACGCAGTATTTT. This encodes CATSDSQDTDTQYF.